Following are 5 T cell receptor beta chains from one sample sequenced in a study of vaccination and CD4 T cells after COVID-19 (dated by TCRdb to 2021 to 2024). These receptors have no identified antigens. Read against the paper, the sample's treatment or condition label means: approximately nine-day PBMC culture with coronavirus spike peptide pools or control peptides (ViraFEST assay). Library preparation was by PCR. The run used an Illumina iSeq 100. DNA from cultured CD4+ T cells underwent TCR sequencing with the Oncomine TCR Beta short-read assay at the Johns Hopkins FTIC core. The public sequencing data were trimmed at Q25 with fastp and processed into clonotypes with MiXCR by TCRdb, which kept only in-frame beta chains. Rows with a matching CDR3 protein are joined into one entry that keeps the most common DNA and genes. The table for this sample lists roughly 20,000 distinct CDR3 sequences; roughly half of them were counted only once. 8% to 10% of the sample belongs to the ten largest clones.

What was sequenced was CD4+ T cells from blood, cultured in vitro. These receptor sequences come from a human donor who had recovered from COVID-19.

This clonotype was seen only a few times. This chain uses TRBV25-1 with TRBJ1-1; maybe TRBD1 (5 bases). The ends were cut back, 4 bases at V and 0 bases at J, with 12 bases in the middle. The CDR3 has 15 amino acids. CDR1 is MGHDK, CDR2 SYGVNS, per germline. In nucleotides, the CDR3 is TGTGCCAGCAGTGCCCTTGGGGCTTTGAACACTGAAGCTTTCTTT. Protein sequence: CASSALGALNTEAFF.

This sequence joins TRBV12-3 or TRBV12-4 and TRBJ2-7; D tentatively fits TRBD1 or TRBD2 (5 bases each). V was clipped by 3 bases and J by 2 bases, with 5 bases between them. The CDR3 has 12 residues. The CDR3 region has the DNA TGTGCCAGCAGTTTGGGGGCCTACGAGCAGTACTTC. Translated: CASSLGAYEQYF.

This clonotype was seen a handful of times. The chain links TRBV6-1 to TRBJ2-7, with D possibly being TRBD1 (6 bases). CDR3 length: 17 residues. The germline V gene has CDR1 MNHNS and CDR2 SASEGT. V lost 6 bases and J 5 bases, leaving 26 bases between the germline ends. The CDR3 loop reads CASRSRTRGTMVDEQYF. The CDR3 DNA reads TGTGCCAGCAGATCGAGAACGAGGGGGACCATGGTCGACGAGCAGTACTTC.

The CDR3 sequence: CASSPIGQAGITDTQYF. Written as DNA, the CDR3 is TGTGCCAGCAGCCCAATTGGACAGGCTGGTATTACAGATACGCAGTATTTT. The chain recombines TRBV28 with TRBJ2-3; 7 bases line up with TRBD1. This CDR3 spans 17 amino acids. CDR1 is MDHEN and CDR2 is SYDVKM in the germline V gene. The J segment lost 3 bases and the V segment lost 6 bases, leaving 15 bases of the junction unmatched.

This chain uses TRBV20-1 with TRBJ1-5; D remains unclear. Germline lookup yields CDR1 DFQATT and CDR2 SNEGSKA (reference sequence). V lost 5 bases and J 2 bases, leaving 13 bases between the germline ends. The CDR3 length is 14 residues. Here the CDR3 reads CSAWTASGNQPQHF. CDR3 in DNA: TGCAGTGCTTGGACCGCTTCGGGCAATCAGCCCCAGCATTTT.